Only a few counts were recorded for the clone carrying this T cell receptor (beta chain). CDR1 is DFQATT, CDR2 SNEGSKA, per germline (reference sequence). This CDR3 has 15 residues. V dropped 5 bases and J dropped 4 bases, with 19 bases sitting between them. Constant-segment primers served in 5'RACE that generated TCR alpha and TCR beta cDNA libraries bearing sample barcodes and UMIs. TCRdb reanalysed the 5' RACE reads using MiXCR and keeps one entry per CDR3 protein. The sample shows around 250,000 distinct CDR3 sequences, 15% to 20% of them seen only once. The record originates from a study of T-cell memory formation after mild COVID-19.

The TCR was taken from a man younger than 35 who had mild COVID-19 (a few samples of this study predate the infection). Cell type and time point are not known. The sequencing sample was made of PBMCs or a T cell subset sorted from them (not recorded which). This rearrangement joins TRBV20-1 to TRBJ2-3; TRBD1 might be the D (5 bases). CDR3 in amino acids: CSAWTPPSPADTQYF. The CDR3 DNA is TGCAGTGCTTGGACACCCCCTTCCCCTGCAGATACGCAGTATTTT.